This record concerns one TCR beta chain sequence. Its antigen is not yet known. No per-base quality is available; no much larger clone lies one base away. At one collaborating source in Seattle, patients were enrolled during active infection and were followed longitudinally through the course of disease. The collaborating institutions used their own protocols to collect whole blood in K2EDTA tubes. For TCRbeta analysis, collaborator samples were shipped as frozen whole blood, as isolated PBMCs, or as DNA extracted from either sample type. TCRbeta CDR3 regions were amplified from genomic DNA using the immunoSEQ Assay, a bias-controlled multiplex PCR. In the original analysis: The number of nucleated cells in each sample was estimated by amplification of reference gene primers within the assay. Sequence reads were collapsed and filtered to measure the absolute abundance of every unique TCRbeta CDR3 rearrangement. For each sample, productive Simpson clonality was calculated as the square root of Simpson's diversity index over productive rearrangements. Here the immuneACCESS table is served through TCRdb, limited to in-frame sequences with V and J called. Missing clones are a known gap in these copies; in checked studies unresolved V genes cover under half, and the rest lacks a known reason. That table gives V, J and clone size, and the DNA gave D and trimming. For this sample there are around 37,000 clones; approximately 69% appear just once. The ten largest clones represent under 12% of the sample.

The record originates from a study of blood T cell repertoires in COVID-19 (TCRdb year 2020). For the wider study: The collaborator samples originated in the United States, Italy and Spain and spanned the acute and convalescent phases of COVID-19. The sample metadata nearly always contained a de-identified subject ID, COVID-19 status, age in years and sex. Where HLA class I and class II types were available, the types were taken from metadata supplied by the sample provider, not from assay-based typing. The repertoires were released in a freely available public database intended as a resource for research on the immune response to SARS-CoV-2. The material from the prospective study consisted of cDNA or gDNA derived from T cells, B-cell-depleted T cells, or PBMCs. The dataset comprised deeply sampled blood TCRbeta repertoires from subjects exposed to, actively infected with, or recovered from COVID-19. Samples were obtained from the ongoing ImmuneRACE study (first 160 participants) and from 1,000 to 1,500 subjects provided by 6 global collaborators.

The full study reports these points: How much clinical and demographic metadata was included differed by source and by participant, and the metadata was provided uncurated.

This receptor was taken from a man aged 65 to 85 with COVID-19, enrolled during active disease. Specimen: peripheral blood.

CDR3 loop: CATTPGLAYTGELFF. The DNA reads as follows: TGTGCCACCACGCCGGGACTAGCGTACACCGGGGAGCTGTTTTTT. Recombination joined TRBV19 with TRBJ2-2; 10 junctional bases match TRBD2. The CDR3 measures 15 amino acids from cysteine to phenylalanine. The DNA shown is the 45-base CDR3, in frame from base 1. The germline V gene (reference sequence) specifies LNHDA as CDR1 and SQIVND as CDR2. Clipping removes 10 bases from V and 3 bases from J, with 8 as the unmatched junction base count.